The 21 T cell receptor beta chains presented below share a single source sample, sequenced in a study of beta chain features in type 1 diabetes. Expressed TCRB transcripts were sequenced because the entire RNA isolate underwent reverse transcription. The repertoire was sequenced with immunoSEQ multiplex PCR; TCRdb's copy has only in-frame clones and lacks some. Of 400,000 to 600,000 clones listed, 25% to 35% are singletons. Sequencing was carried out using naive CD4+ T cells from blood. The source is a man younger than 30 in good health.

This clone has more than one count but fewer than ten. The V call is TRBV19, the J call TRBJ2-3; D remains ambiguous. V was cut by 0 bases and J by 3 bases, with 7 bases left in between. Germline CDR1 reads LNHDA; CDR2 reads SQIVND (reference sequence). This CDR3 is 14 amino acids long. Here the CDR3 reads CASSIDLQTDTQYF. CDR3 coding DNA: TGTGCCAGTAGTATAGATCTGCAGACAGATACGCAGTATTTT.

The chain carries TRBV7-8 and TRBJ2-2, with 10 nucleotides matching TRBD2. V shed 4 bases and J 5 bases; nucleotides not matched to a gene: 16. CDR1 is SGHVS, CDR2 FQNEAQ, per germline. The CDR3 consists of 19 residues. The CDR3 bases are TGTGCCAGCAGCTCCCCCGGGACTAGCGCAAACGGTGGGACCGGGGAGCTGTTTTTT. This encodes CASSSPGTSANGGTGELFF.

The chain carries TRBV5-6 and TRBJ2-6, with TRBD2 identical over 8 bases. J gave up 4 bases and V 6 bases, and 9 bases lay outside the gene matches. Germline values: CDR1 SGHDT, CDR2 YYEEEE. The CDR3 consists of 16 residues. The CDR3 nucleotides read TGTGCCAGCATCGATGGACTAGCCGGCGGGGCCAACGTCCTGACTTTC. Encoded protein: CASIDGLAGGANVLTF.

The J gene is TRBJ1-2, the V gene TRBV7-9; weak D call: TRBD1 (5 bases). Germline V gene data show CDR1 as SEHNR and CDR2 as FQNEAQ (reference sequence). This CDR3 has 14 residues. The V and J ends lost 7 bases and 4 bases respectively, with 16 bases between them. Here the CDR3 reads CASTPPGVIYGYTF. The CDR3 nucleotides are TGTGCCAGCACACCCCCGGGGGTTATCTATGGCTACACCTTC.

Note on this clone: The sample carries other DNA sequences with the same CDR3. The gene calls are TRBV30 and TRBJ2-2; D uncertain. The CDR3 has 13 residues. V lost 0 bases to trimming and J lost 5 bases, with 7 bases between them. Germline lookup yields CDR1 GTSNPN and CDR2 SVGIG (reference sequence). CDR3 in DNA: TGTGCCTGGAGTGTAAGCGTTACCGGGGAGCTGTTTTTT. The encoded protein is CAWSVSVTGELFF. The full variable domain, rest sourced from reference TRBV30 and TRBJ2-2, is SQTIHQWPATLVQPVGSPLSLECTVEGTSNPNLYWYRQAAGRGLQLLFYSVGIGQISSEVPQNLSASRPQDRQFILSSKKLLLSDSGFYLCAWSVSVTGELFFGEGSRLTVL.

This clone was observed a few times. In DNA, the CDR3 is TGCGCCAGCAGCCTCCGTGTCCCTGTGAACACCGGGGAGCTGTTTTTT. This codes for CASSLRVPVNTGELFF. V usage is TRBV4-1 and J usage is TRBJ2-2; D is uncertain. Germline V gene data show CDR1 as MGHRA and CDR2 as YSYEKL. CDR3 size: 16 residues. Trimming shortened V by 4 bases and J by 1 base, and 13 bases separated the two germline ends.

The rearrangement joins TRBV5-1 to TRBJ2-1, with D unclear. CDR3 length: 15 residues. Trimming removed 0 bases from V and 7 bases from J, with 14 bases in between. Germline CDR1 reads SGHRS; CDR2 reads YFSETQ. The CDR3 loop reads CASSLGSLPRNEQFF. CDR3 bases: TGCGCCAGCAGCTTGGGAAGTCTACCCAGGAATGAGCAGTTCTTC.

The rearrangement uses TRBV25-1 and TRBJ2-7; 8 bases agree with TRBD2. This CDR3 region has 16 residues. Germline V gives CDR1 MGHDK, CDR2 SYGVNS. Trimming at V came to 6 bases and at J to 0 bases, leaving 10 bases not matched to a gene. CDR3 in DNA: TGTGCCAGCAGCGACTGGCGGGAGGCCAGCTCCTACGAGCAGTACTTC. Residues: CASSDWREASSYEQYF.

This chain links TRBV5-1 with TRBJ2-4; D gene uncertain. This CDR3 has 11 amino acids. The germline V gene encodes CDR1 SGHRS and CDR2 YFSETQ. The V and J ends lost 0 bases and 8 bases respectively, with 3 bases between them. CDR3 coding DNA: TGCGCCAGCAGCTTGGGACACATTCAGTACTTC. It specifies CASSLGHIQYF.

The sample holds a few counts of this clone. The chain employs TRBV29-1 and TRBJ2-5; D is undetermined. Trimming took 4 bases from V and 7 from J, leaving 16 bases between them. Germline loops: CDR1 SQVTM, CDR2 ANQGSEA. This CDR3 comprises 13 residues. The CDR3 DNA reads as TGCAGCGTTGGCTTGCCCTTGCGCGGGACCCAGTACTTC. This translates into CSVGLPLRGTQYF.

This rearrangement joins TRBV7-8 to TRBJ2-1; 10 bases match TRBD2. Germline-derived CDR1 and CDR2 are SGHVS and FQNEAQ. The V gene end was trimmed by 4 bases and the J gene end by 6 bases; junction bases not matched to a gene: 6. This CDR3 comprises 15 residues. The CDR3 DNA reads TGTGCCAGCAGCTATAGCGGGGGGACCCTCAATGAGCAGTTCTTC. It codes for CASSYSGGTLNEQFF. Based on the CDR3 plus reference TRBV7-8 and TRBJ2-1, the full variable domain is GAGVSQSPRYKVAKRGQDVALRCDPISGHVSLFWYQQALGQGPEFLTYFQNEAQLDKSGLPSDRFFAERPEGSVSTLKIQRTQQEDSAVYLCASSYSGGTLNEQFFGPGTRLTVL.

This chain joins TRBV18 and TRBJ1-2; D perhaps matches TRBD1 (5 bases). This CDR3 spans 13 amino acids. Germline CDR1 and CDR2: KGHSH and LQKENI. The V end was cut by 3 bases, the J end by 5 bases, with 10 bases between. The CDR3 DNA is TGTGCCAGCTCACCCACGGGGGAATATGGCTACACCTTC. Protein product: CASSPTGEYGYTF.

V gene TRBV5-1 combines with J gene TRBJ2-2; perhaps TRBD2 as D (5 bases). CDR1 is SGHRS, CDR2 YFSETQ, per germline. The length of the CDR3 is 16 residues. V lost 4 bases and J lost 1, with 14 bases in between. The CDR3 DNA is TGCGCCAGCAGCCCCGGGATGCCCAGGAACACCGGGGAGCTGTTTTTT. Translated, it gives CASSPGMPRNTGELFF.

In this sample, this clone turned up a few times. This sequence joins TRBV4-2 and TRBJ2-1; D may be TRBD1 (6 bases). The CDR3 covers 16 residues. Germline loops: CDR1 LGHNA, CDR2 YNFKEQ. V gave up 5 bases and J gave up 2 bases, with 16 bases separating them. The CDR3, as DNA: TGTGCCAGCAGCAGCTCCCCAGGGGAAACCTACAATGAGCAGTTCTTC. It specifies CASSSSPGETYNEQFF.

In this sample, this clone turned up a few times. The chain recombines TRBV14 with TRBJ2-1; D uncertain. The CDR3 has 14 residues. With 2 bases removed from V and 3 bases from J, the gap between germline ends came to 8 bases. Germline V gene lookup returns CDR1 SGHDN and CDR2 FVKESK. The CDR3 protein is CASSQPTFYNEQFF. CDR3 bases: TGTGCCAGCAGCCAACCGACATTCTACAATGAGCAGTTCTTC. Variable domain in full (rest from reference TRBV14 and TRBJ2-1): EAGVTQFPSHSVIEKGQTVTLRCDPISGHDNLYWYRRVMGKEIKFLLHFVKESKQDESGMPNNRFLAERTGGTYSTLKVQPAELEDSGVYFCASSQPTFYNEQFFGPGTRLTVL.

The chain employs TRBV5-6 and TRBJ2-7, with TRBD1 matching 7 bases. The germline gives CDR1 SGHDT, CDR2 YYEEEE. The trim removed 4 bases at V and 2 bases at J, leaving 3 bases unmatched. This CDR3 has 13 residues. The CDR3 nucleotides read TGTGCCAGCAGCCAGGGACAGCCCTACGAGCAGTACTTC. This gives the protein CASSQGQPYEQYF.

This clone turned up a few times. This rearrangement joins TRBV19 to TRBJ2-1; 7 bases fit TRBD1. The CDR3 is 13 amino acids. The germline CDR1 and CDR2 sequences are LNHDA and SQIVND (reference sequence). The V gene end was trimmed by 8 bases and the J gene end by 3 bases; junction bases not matched to a gene: 4. The CDR3 sequence is CASSRGNYNEQFF. In DNA, the CDR3 is TGTGCCAGTTCCAGGGGGAACTACAATGAGCAGTTCTTC.

This clone was found a few times. The identical CDR3 is also encoded by other nucleotide sequences in the sample. The chain uses TRBV30 and TRBJ2-1; 10 positions match TRBD2. V trimming: 0 bases; J trimming: 8 bases; junction bases outside the gene matches: 4. The germline V gene has CDR1 GTSNPN and CDR2 SVGIG (reference sequence). The CDR3 is 14 amino acids. The chain's CDR3 is CAWSVLLAGDEQFF. Here the CDR3 DNA reads TGTGCCTGGAGTGTACTTCTAGCGGGAGATGAGCAGTTCTTC.

This clone occurred a few times. This rearrangement joins TRBV7-3 to TRBJ2-7, with 10 bases identical to TRBD2. This CDR3 is 16 amino acids long. Germline CDR1 SGHTA, CDR2 FQGTGA. The V gene end was trimmed by 5 bases and the J gene end by 0 bases; junction bases not matched to a gene: 7. The chain's CDR3 is CASSPTSGTSSYEQYF. The CDR3 DNA reads as TGTGCCAGCAGCCCAACTAGCGGGACAAGCTCCTACGAGCAGTACTTC.

There are a few counts of this clone. The rearrangement uses TRBV30 and TRBJ2-1; 7 nucleotides align to TRBD1. The J segment lost 2 bases and the V segment lost 3 bases, leaving 1 base of the junction unmatched. There are 13 residues in the CDR3. From germline, CDR1 is GTSNPN and CDR2 SVGIG (reference sequence). The CDR3 sequence: CAWRGQPYNEQFF. In nucleotides, the CDR3 is TGTGCCTGGAGGGGACAGCCCTACAATGAGCAGTTCTTC.

V is TRBV29-1 and J is TRBJ2-1; 9 bases agree with TRBD2. The CDR3 totals 13 residues. V shed 7 bases, J shed 9 bases, and the junction held 10 bases outside the gene matches. Germline CDR1 is SQVTM and CDR2 is ANQGSEA. This CDR3 reads CSAPSGVRGEQFF. The CDR3 DNA follows: TGCAGCGCGCCTAGCGGGGTGAGGGGTGAGCAGTTCTTC.